This record looks at one TCR beta chain sequence and its context. Its antigen is still unknown. This entry is derived from a study of T cell responses to AZD1222 COVID-19 vaccine. Points from the study as a whole: Most donors were white British and more were female, and clonal diversity was possibly underestimated. Unmutated variant regions are reportedly the target of nearly half of TCRs that are spike-specific.

Libraries were prepared by immunoSEQ multiplex PCR; TCRdb keeps only in-frame clonotypes and omits some of them. The table has some 120,000 clones, about 90% seen once. The sequence came from an adult in good health. Material: peripheral blood, obtained on day 0 of AZD1222 vaccination.

The CDR3 nucleotides are TGTGCCAGCAGCCCTGGGACTGCTGCCCTTACCGGGGAGCTGTTTTTT. Encoded protein: CASSPGTAALTGELFF. The chain combines TRBV5-4 with TRBJ2-2; a weak D match, TRBD2 (6 bases). Germline assignment: CDR1 SGHNT and CDR2 YYREEE (reference sequence). The CDR3 consists of 16 residues. V lost 4 bases and J 5 bases, leaving 18 bases between the germline ends.